These 16 T cell receptor beta chains came from one sample sequenced in a study of OX40 agonist ivuxolimab in advanced cancers. Method: immunoSEQ multiplex PCR; TCRdb's copy keeps in-frame clones and lacks some. The table shows roughly 61,000 clones, with approximately 81% occurring only once. The source material was CD4+ or CD8+ T cells sorted from blood, sampled in a trial of the OX40 agonist ivuxolimab. The receptors come from an adult with an advanced solid tumor such as melanoma, head and neck, liver or kidney cancer.

This clone came up once. This chain uses TRBV5-6 with TRBJ2-1; D is perhaps TRBD2 (6 bases). The germline V gene encodes CDR1 SGHDT and CDR2 YYEEEE. Between the trimmed V and J ends, which lost 2 bases and 0 bases, there was a span of 12 bases. The CDR3 has 16 residues. The CDR3 sequence: CASSLLARSSYNEQFF. CDR3 sequence (DNA): TGTGCCAGCAGCTTACTAGCACGGAGCTCCTACAATGAGCAGTTCTTC.

The CDR3 DNA is TGTGCCAGCAGGTTCGGGGAAGGTGGCAATCAGCCCCAGCATTTT. It codes for CASRFGEGGNQPQHF. The V and J genes are TRBV2 and TRBJ1-5; D is unclear. V lost 6 bases to trimming and J lost 2 bases, with 14 bases between them. The V gene's germline CDR1 is SNHLY and CDR2 FYNNEI. CDR3 size: 15 residues.

This clone appeared once. The chain employs TRBV29-1 and TRBJ1-1; tentatively, D is TRBD1 (5 bases). The length of the CDR3 is 13 residues. V dropped 6 bases and J dropped 3 bases, with 14 bases sitting between them. Germline V gives CDR1 SQVTM, CDR2 ANQGSEA. CDR3 residues: CSVSPRGDTEAFF. CDR3 coding DNA: TGCAGCGTCTCCCCCCGGGGGGACACTGAAGCTTTCTTT.

The count of this clone is one. The V gene is TRBV7-2, the J gene TRBJ2-7; 10 bases agree with TRBD1. Germline CDR1 and CDR2: SGHTA and FQGNSA. This CDR3 has 14 residues. Unmatched junction bases numbered 3, after V lost 5 bases and J lost 2 bases. The CDR3 here is CASSRDRGPYEQYF. DNA for the CDR3: TGTGCCAGCAGCAGAGACAGGGGGCCCTACGAGCAGTACTTC.

This clone was seen just once. The chain has TRBV18 and TRBJ2-3, with D possibly being TRBD1 (6 bases). CDR1 is KGHSH and CDR2 is LQKENI in the germline V gene. The CDR3 spans 15 residues. Trimming removed 1 base from V and 8 bases from J, with 16 bases in between. This chain's CDR3 is CASSPLSTLGGTQYF. Written as DNA, the CDR3 is TGTGCCAGCTCACCACTCTCCACCCTAGGGGGTACGCAGTATTTT.

The rearrangement joins TRBV11-2 to TRBJ1-3; no clear D. Germline values: CDR1 SGHAT, CDR2 FQNNGV. Trimming took off 1 base at V and 1 base at J, with 5 bases between the two ends. CDR3 size: 14 residues. In DNA form, the CDR3 reads TGTGCCAGCAGCTTAGCATTATCTGGAAACACCATATATTTT. Encoded protein: CASSLALSGNTIYF.

V is TRBV11-2 and J is TRBJ1-5; perhaps TRBD1 as D (6 bases). Germline loops: CDR1 SGHAT, CDR2 FQNNGV. The CDR3 has 13 amino acids. The V gene lost 0 bases and the J gene lost 9 bases, with 9 bases spanning the gap. CDR3 sequence (DNA): TGTGCCAGCAGCTTAGAAGACAGGCGGCCCCAGCATTTT. Translation: CASSLEDRRPQHF. The complete variable domain, with remaining parts taken from reference TRBV11-2 and TRBJ1-5, reads EAGVAQSPRYKIIEKRQSVAFWCNPISGHATLYWYQQILGQGPKLLIQFQNNGVVDDSQLPKDRFSAERLKGVDSTLKIQPAKLEDSAVYLCASSLEDRRPQHFGDGTRLSIL.

This clone was observed a handful of times. The J gene is TRBJ2-2, the V gene TRBV7-6; 7 bases align to TRBD2. There are 16 residues in the CDR3. Trimming cost V 2 bases and J 4 bases; bases outside gene matches: 7. The germline V gene encodes CDR1 SGHVS and CDR2 FNYEAQ. The CDR3 spells CASSLNMWEGTGELFF. The CDR3 region has the DNA TGTGCCAGCAGCTTAAATATGTGGGAGGGCACCGGGGAGCTGTTTTTT.

The CDR3 DNA is TGTGCCAGTAGTATAGGGGGGGGAACTCCTACTAGCACAGATACGCAGTATTTT. It yields the protein CASSIGGGTPTSTDTQYF. V is TRBV19 and J is TRBJ2-3; 7 bases align to TRBD2. Germline V lookup: CDR1 LNHDA, CDR2 SQIVND (reference sequence). CDR3 size: 18 residues. Trimming at V came to 1 base and at J to 0 bases, leaving 10 bases not matched to a gene.

This clone came up a few times. The sample has other DNA sequences that encode this CDR3 too. The chain is built from TRBV9 and TRBJ2-1; weak D call: TRBD2 (6 bases). In germline, CDR1 is SGDLS, CDR2 YYNGEE. V lost 2 bases, J lost 5 bases, and 17 bases lay in between. The CDR3 is 16 residues long. Here the CDR3 reads CASSVGAGGPHNEQFF. CDR3 DNA: TGTGCCAGCAGCGTCGGGGCAGGAGGGCCCCACAATGAGCAGTTCTTC.

V usage is TRBV21-1 and J usage is TRBJ2-2; the D call of TRBD1 is as the table states it, not checked on the DNA. TRBV21-1 is deemed a pseudogene. The CDR3 totals 13 residues. The DNA for the CDR3 is TGTGCCAGCAGAAGGGGCCCACCGGGGGAGCTGTTTTTT. Its translation is CASRRGPPGELFF.

The chain couples TRBV11-1 to TRBJ2-1; the D gene is possibly TRBD2 (5 bases). Germline CDR1 is SGHAT and CDR2 is FQDESV (reference sequence). Trimming took 5 bases from V and 4 from J, leaving 9 bases between them. The CDR3 totals 13 residues. The CDR3 here is CASSPRGYNEQFF. The CDR3 DNA sequence: TGTGCCAGCAGCCCCCGGGGTTACAATGAGCAGTTCTTC.

The gene calls are TRBV19 and TRBJ2-1, with D tentatively TRBD2 (5 bases). The CDR3 totals 16 residues. The germline V gene encodes CDR1 LNHDA and CDR2 SQIVND (reference sequence). V was shortened by 5 bases and J by 0 bases, with 14 bases between the two germline ends. The CDR3 nucleotides are TGTGCCAGTAGTGGGCTAGCCAAGAGCTCCTACAATGAGCAGTTCTTC. This codes for CASSGLAKSSYNEQFF.

This sequence joins TRBV18 and TRBJ2-6; 9 bases line up with TRBD1. The germline gives CDR1 KGHSH, CDR2 LQKENI. J gave up 1 base and V 6 bases, and 10 bases lay outside the gene matches. This CDR3 is 18 amino acids long. This CDR3 reads CASSPRTGAMSGANVLTF. CDR3 bases: TGTGCCAGCTCGCCTCGGACAGGGGCCATGTCTGGGGCCAACGTCCTGACTTTC.

The chain recombines TRBV4-3 with TRBJ2-3; TRBD2 might be the D (6 bases). Looked up from germline, CDR1 is LGHNA and CDR2 is YSLEER. The CDR3 is made up of 17 amino acids. Trimming cost V 0 bases and J 0 bases, with 13 bases left between them. The CDR3 protein is CASSQDSSGSSTDTQYF. The CDR3 nucleotides read TGCGCCAGCAGCCAAGATTCAAGCGGGTCCAGCACAGATACGCAGTATTTT.

This clone was counted a few times. This rearrangement joins TRBV18 to TRBJ1-4; D is perhaps TRBD1 (6 bases). Per the germline V gene, CDR1 is KGHSH and CDR2 is LQKENI. The CDR3 covers 17 residues. V dropped 0 bases and J dropped 5 bases, with 16 bases sitting between them. CDR3 sequence (DNA): TGTGCCAGCTCACCACCCTTAAAGGGACATCCGAATGAAAAACTGTTTTTT. It yields the protein CASSPPLKGHPNEKLFF.